This entry concerns a single T cell receptor (beta chain). This clonotype came up many times. The clone's antigen remains unknown. Qualities for individual bases were not recorded, and no much larger clone is one base off. The Immunoverse kit was used to build TCR libraries from about 430 ng RNA, with molecular barcoded adaptors covering alpha/delta and beta/gamma chains. The same RNA used for transcriptome sequencing was used for TCR library preparation. Sequencing of TCR libraries was carried out on an Illumina HiSeq 4000 with 2 x 150 cycles. As for the authors' bioinformatics: MiXCR aligned TCR reads to human V, D, J and C references and assembled the aligned reads into CDR3 clonotypes, with quality filtering and error correction included. The tcR package in R was used to analyze clonotype counts and gene usage diversity. For inspection of raw mapping reads, RNA-seq reads were mapped by STAR aligner version 2.5.3a onto GRCh37 of the human genome. IR-seq fastq files were randomly downsampled with Seqtk 1.3 to test the effect of sequencing depth on detected clonotypes. Using fastp at Q25 and MiXCR, TCRdb reprocessed the public reads and kept productive beta chains. One record per CDR3 amino acid sequence lists the most common genes and DNA. The V and J calls and clone size come from TCRdb's table, not from the authors' own analysis. Here the sample has over 45,000 distinct CDR3 sequences; more than 20% occur a single time. In total, the top ten clones hold 17% of the sample.

The data belong to a study of read filtering for tumor transcriptome and immune sequencing (dated by TCRdb to 2020 to 2022). The study in broad terms: The cohort was composed of about 16 male and about 14 female patients, with a mean age of about 68 years and an age range of roughly 40 to 90. By revised international staging, fewer than ten patients were R-ISS I, fewer than 20 were R-ISS II and about seven were R-ISS III. Whole-transcriptome libraries were prepared with the TruSeq RNA Access Library Prep Kit after DNase treatment. TCR-region mapped reads per sample ranged from about 4.05 to 10.27 million with IR-seq versus only about 85 to 1273 with RNA-seq. TCR repertoires obtained by targeted immune repertoire sequencing and by bulk whole-transcriptome sequencing performed on the same bone marrow samples were compared. As a main aim, a read-filtering strategy for immune repertoire data was addressed, with the specific question being whether clonotypes supported by a single read should be removed.

Each patient had bone marrow sampled at the time of active disease. Isolation of bone marrow mononuclear cells was performed by Ficoll-Hypaque density gradient centrifugation. CD138-negative cells were obtained by negative selection after labeling with CD138 magnetic microbeads on a MACS separator, removing myeloma plasma cells. Flow cytometry on an Attune NxT with CD138 antibodies was used to check the purity of the isolated cells. Total RNA was extracted with TRIzol reagent and quantified with a NanoDrop spectrophotometer. Paired RNA-seq and IR-seq were performed on each patient's CD138-negative bone marrow sample. What the research found in general, with its limitations: The sorted CD138-negative fraction was not purified T cells but a mixed bone marrow immune population. The correlation between IR-seq and RNA-seq shared clonotype proportions was increased by removal of single-read clonotypes. Compared with RNA-seq, IR-seq captured clonotypes at much greater depth and more reliably, and a smaller IR-seq throughput was enough to identify most of the shared clonotypes. In IR-seq, single-read clonotypes were approximately 81% of clonotypes but about 3.5% of total reads; in RNA-seq they were roughly 73% of clonotypes and less than 45% of reads.

CDR1 and CDR2, looked up from the germline V gene, are ENHRY and SYGVKD. A distance of 11 bases separates the germline ends of V and J, which lose 3 bases and 5 bases respectively. The CDR3 runs 14 amino acids, cysteine and phenylalanine included. The DNA shown is the 42-base CDR3, in frame from base 1. The receptor's source is a donor aged 40 or over with multiple myeloma. The chain joins TRBV10-3 to TRBJ2-1, with the D gene too uncertain to name. The material sequenced was a population of CD138-negative cells sorted from bone marrow. The sample's cell subset or site, from its label and the paper: bone marrow mononuclear cells depleted of CD138+ plasma/myeloma cells by negative magnetic selection. The DNA sequence is TGTGCCATCAGTGAAGCGACTGCAAACAATGAGCAGTTCTTC. It translates to CAISEATANNEQFF.